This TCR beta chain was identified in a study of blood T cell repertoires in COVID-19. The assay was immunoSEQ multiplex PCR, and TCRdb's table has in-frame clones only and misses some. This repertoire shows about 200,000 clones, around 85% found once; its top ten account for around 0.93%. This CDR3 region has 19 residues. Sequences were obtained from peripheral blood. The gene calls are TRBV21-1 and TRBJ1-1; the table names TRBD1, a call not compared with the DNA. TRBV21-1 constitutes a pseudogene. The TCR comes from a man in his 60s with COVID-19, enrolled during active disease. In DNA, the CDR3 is TGTGCCAGCAGCAAAGCGCGAGGACAGGGGGCCGGGTTAGACGCTGAAGCTTTCTTT. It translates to CASSKARGQGAGLDAEAFF.